This TCR beta chain was obtained from a study of blood T cell repertoires in COVID-19. In the authors' methods: Using reference gene primer amplification, nucleated cell counts were estimated. The protocol was immunoSEQ multiplex PCR, while the TCRdb copy is restricted to in-frame clones and leaves out a portion. That table supplies the V and J calls and clone size; D and trimming were determined from the DNA. The sample has roughly 33,000 clones, approximately 91% seen once; the top ten hold 12%. The V segment lost 8 bases and the J segment 4 bases; nucleotides outside the gene matches: 19. The CDR3 has 17 residues. Germline assignment: CDR1 MRHNA and CDR2 SNTAGT.

This chain connects TRBV6-4 to TRBJ1-1, with 7 bases matching TRBD1. What was sequenced was peripheral blood. The receptor comes from a human donor in a cohort sampled during active COVID-19. The CDR3 DNA reads as TGTGCCAGCCATAAGGCGGGGCAGGGGGAAGTTAGCACTGAAGCTTTCTTT. Its translation is CASHKAGQGEVSTEAFF.